The 20 T cell receptor beta chains below come from one sample, sequenced in a study of T cell repertoires in aging, cancer and after chemotherapy. TCR beta rearrangements were amplified from peripheral blood genomic DNA. Rearranged V-D-J TRB sequences were amplified with a mixed TRB-A/B primer pool. Using its own MiXCR run on the multiplex PCR reads, TCRdb lists one record per CDR3 protein. The repertoire consists of fewer than 20,000 distinct CDR3 sequences, with 40% to 55% occurring once and the leading ten covering about 10%. The sample comprised blood. Receptors were obtained from a human donor in good health.

This clonotype was detected a few times. V gene TRBV15 combines with J gene TRBJ2-1, with 8 positions matching TRBD2. Germline lookup yields CDR1 LNHNV and CDR2 YYDKDF (reference sequence). The CDR3 runs 14 residues. V gave up 5 bases and J gave up 15 bases; unmatched junction bases: 15. DNA for the CDR3: TGTGCCACCAGCGGGGGAGAGGACGCGGGAGGACGGTTCTTC. Protein sequence: CATSGGEDAGGRFF.

The J gene is TRBJ1-1, the V gene TRBV19; TRBD1 matches 12 bases. The CDR3 length is 20 residues. Trimming removed 6 bases from V and 5 bases from J; junction bases left unmatched: 22. Germline values: CDR1 LNHDA, CDR2 SQIVND (reference sequence). CDR3 sequence (DNA): TGTGCCAGTAGACAGCTCCGGGACAGGGGGCCCTTCGCCACGTCTACTGAAGCTTTCTTT. It yields the protein CASRQLRDRGPFATSTEAFF.

This chain joins TRBV27 and TRBJ2-7; TRBD2 aligns across 10 bases. V was pared by 6 bases and J by 2 bases, with 4 bases of the junction left unmatched. The CDR3 consists of 14 residues. From germline, CDR1 is MNHEY and CDR2 SMNVEV (reference sequence). CDR3 residues: CASRLAGPAYEQYF. CDR3 DNA sequence: TGTGCCAGCAGACTAGCGGGACCCGCCTACGAGCAGTACTTC.

The chain employs TRBV12-3 or TRBV12-4 and TRBJ2-7; 8 bases align to TRBD1. The CDR3 covers 14 residues. J lost 1 base, V lost 6 bases, and 5 bases had no gene match. This chain's CDR3 is CASRDDRGSYEQYF. The CDR3 DNA is TGTGCCAGCAGGGACGACAGGGGTTCCTACGAGCAGTACTTC.

The chain uses TRBV12-3 or TRBV12-4 and TRBJ2-5, with no clear D. CDR3 size: 13 residues. With 2 bases removed from V and 4 bases from J, the gap between germline ends came to 8 bases. This chain's CDR3 is CASSLQVLETQYF. The CDR3, as DNA: TGTGCCAGCAGTTTACAGGTCCTAGAGACCCAGTACTTC.

This clonotype has just a few counts. V and J are TRBV29-1 and TRBJ1-5; D might be TRBD1 (5 bases). Germline V gives CDR1 SQVTM, CDR2 ANQGSEA. There are 13 residues in the CDR3. Trimming stripped 0 bases from V and 15 bases from J, with 18 bases between. The CDR3 DNA is TGCAGCGTTGAAGATCGGTGGGGCTCCCGGCGGCATTTT. This codes for CSVEDRWGSRRHF.

In its sample, this clonotype is medium-sized (0.01 to 0.1%). The J gene is TRBJ2-7, the V gene TRBV29-1; a possible D gene is TRBD2 (6 bases). With 0 bases removed from V and 3 bases from J, the gap between germline ends came to 12 bases. Germline-derived CDR1 and CDR2 are SQVTM and ANQGSEA. The CDR3 has 14 residues. The CDR3 region is CSVEDGLASYEQYF. CDR3 DNA: TGCAGCGTTGAAGATGGGCTAGCGAGCTACGAGCAGTACTTC.

The chain is built from TRBV24-1 and TRBJ2-1; 8 positions match TRBD2. This CDR3 has 15 residues. The germline V gene encodes CDR1 KGHDR and CDR2 SFDVKD. V shed 5 bases and J 5 bases; nucleotides not matched to a gene: 7. CDR3 sequence: CATSGKGGRNNEQFF. The CDR3 region has the DNA TGTGCCACCAGTGGAAAAGGCGGGAGGAACAATGAGCAGTTCTTC.

V gene TRBV5-1 combines with J gene TRBJ1-1; 9 nucleotides align to TRBD1. The ends lost 1 base at V and 1 base at J; junction bases unmatched: 8. The CDR3 contains 17 residues. Germline assignment: CDR1 SGHRS and CDR2 YFSETQ. The CDR3 protein is CASSLWGQGGENTEAFF. The CDR3 DNA is TGCGCCAGCAGCTTGTGGGGACAGGGAGGGGAGAACACTGAAGCTTTCTTT.

By proportion, this clonotype is medium-sized. The rearrangement joins TRBV29-1 to TRBJ2-2, with 10 bases matching TRBD1. This CDR3 is 13 amino acids long. V was clipped by 5 bases and J by 7 bases; unmatched bases: 4. CDR1 and CDR2 (germline): SQVTM, ANQGSEA. This CDR3 is CSVSGTGVGELFF. Written as DNA, the CDR3 is TGCAGCGTTTCCGGGACAGGGGTCGGGGAGCTGTTTTTT.

V and J are TRBV29-1 and TRBJ1-2, with 7 bases fitting TRBD1. The CDR3 extends over 13 amino acids. Germline V gene data show CDR1 as SQVTM and CDR2 as ANQGSEA. J lost 7 bases, V lost 5 bases, and 10 bases had no gene match. In nucleotides, the CDR3 is TGCAGCGTTTTGGCAGGGGGGGTTGGTGGCTACACCTTC. Its translation is CSVLAGGVGGYTF.

The V and J genes are TRBV19 and TRBJ2-1; D possibly corresponds to TRBD2 (6 bases). Germline assignment: CDR1 LNHDA and CDR2 SQIVND (reference sequence). The CDR3 is 15 residues long. Trimming left V 8 bases short and J 7 bases short, with 21 bases between. CDR3 in amino acids: CASGSEGGLGNEQFF. The CDR3 coding sequence is TGTGCCAGTGGATCGGAGGGCGGCCTTGGGAATGAGCAGTTCTTC.

V and J are TRBV19 and TRBJ2-3; 11 bases are a match to TRBD2. The V gene's germline CDR1 is LNHDA and CDR2 SQIVND (reference sequence). V lost 6 bases and J lost 0; bases outside the gene matches: 8. The CDR3 has 17 amino acids. The CDR3 nucleotides are TGTGCCAGTAGCCCGGGGACTAGCGGATTTAGCACAGATACGCAGTATTTT. It is translated as CASSPGTSGFSTDTQYF.

CDR3 bases: TGTGCCAGCAGTTACTCGAACCAGCCCAGCACAGATACGCAGTATTTT. Amino acids: CASSYSNQPSTDTQYF. The rearrangement uses TRBV6-5 and TRBJ2-3, with no clear D. This CDR3 has 16 residues. V was pared by 0 bases and J by 0 bases, with 10 bases between. Germline assignment: CDR1 MNHEY and CDR2 SVGAGI.

This chain links TRBV5-1 with TRBJ2-3; D might be TRBD1 or TRBD2, each matching 6 bases. V lost 4 bases and J lost 0, with 12 bases in between. The CDR3 is 15 residues long. CDR1 and CDR2 (germline): SGHRS, YFSETQ. The CDR3 nucleotides read TGCGCCAGCAGCGCCTGGGGGGCTAGCACAGATACGCAGTATTTT. It translates to CASSAWGASTDTQYF.

This sequence joins TRBV12-3 or TRBV12-4 and TRBJ2-1; 8 bases map to TRBD1. Trimming cost V 7 bases and J 7 bases; bases outside gene matches: 6. This CDR3 comprises 13 residues. The CDR3 sequence is CASTSTGVNEQFF. The CDR3 bases are TGTGCCAGCACCTCGACAGGGGTGAATGAGCAGTTCTTC.

V usage is TRBV19 and J usage is TRBJ2-2; D ambiguous. The V gene's germline CDR1 is LNHDA and CDR2 SQIVND (reference sequence). This CDR3 comprises 14 residues. V shed 5 bases and J shed 3 bases, with 10 bases lying between them. The CDR3 reads CASSPTTYTGELFF. CDR3 DNA sequence: TGTGCCAGTAGTCCAACCACATACACCGGGGAGCTGTTTTTT.

With regard to this clonotype: At one end, the junction sequence differs from germline, possibly due to a read error. The genes are TRBV29-1 and TRBJ2-1; D is unclear. The DNA end lines up better with TRBJ2-7; the J call may be wrong. The CDR3 is made up of 11 amino acids. CDR1 and CDR2 (germline): SQVTM, ANQGSEA. The CDR3 nucleotides are TGCAGCGTCACCAGCTCCAACGAGCAGTACTTC. Protein product: CSVTSSNEQYF.

The chain carries TRBV29-1 and TRBJ1-1; D is ambiguous. Trimming left V 4 bases short and J 0 bases short, with 9 bases between. This CDR3 is 13 amino acids long. Looked up from germline, CDR1 is SQVTM and CDR2 is ANQGSEA. This CDR3 reads CSVVNLLNTEAFF. The CDR3 nucleotides read TGCAGCGTTGTTAACCTTCTGAACACTGAAGCTTTCTTT.

The chain carries TRBV11-1 and TRBJ2-2; tentative D call: TRBD1 (5 bases). The CDR3 totals 15 residues. The germline gives CDR1 SGHAT, CDR2 FQDESV (reference sequence). The V and J ends lost 5 bases and 6 bases respectively, with 16 bases between them. The CDR3 DNA reads TGTGCCAGCAGCCCAGGGCGGATAGCATCCGGGGAGCTGTTTTTT. It translates to CASSPGRIASGELFF.